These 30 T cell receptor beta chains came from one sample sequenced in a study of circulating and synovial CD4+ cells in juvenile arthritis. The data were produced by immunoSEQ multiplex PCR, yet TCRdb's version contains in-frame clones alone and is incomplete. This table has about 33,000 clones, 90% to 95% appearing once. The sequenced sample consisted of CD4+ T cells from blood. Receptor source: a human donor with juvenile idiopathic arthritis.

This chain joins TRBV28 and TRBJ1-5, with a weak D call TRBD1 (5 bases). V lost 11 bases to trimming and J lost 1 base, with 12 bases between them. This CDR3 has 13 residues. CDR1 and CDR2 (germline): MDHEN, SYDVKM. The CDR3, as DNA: TGTGCCTCGGGGGGGGTGAGCAATCAGCCCCAGCATTTT. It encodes CASGGVSNQPQHF.

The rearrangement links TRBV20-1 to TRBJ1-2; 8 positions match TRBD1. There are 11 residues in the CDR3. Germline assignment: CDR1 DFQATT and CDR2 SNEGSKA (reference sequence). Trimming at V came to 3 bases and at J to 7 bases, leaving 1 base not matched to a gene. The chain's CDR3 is CSASTGGGYTF. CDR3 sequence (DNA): TGCAGTGCTAGTACAGGGGGTGGCTACACCTTC.

CDR3 bases: TGTGCCAGCAGTGACGGGACAGGGGGCGCGGGGTATGGCTACACCTTC. It encodes CASSDGTGGAGYGYTF. V and J are TRBV6-4 and TRBJ1-2; 12 bases align to TRBD1. The germline CDR1 and CDR2 sequences are MRHNA and SNTAGT. J was trimmed by 5 bases and V by 2 bases; bases with no gene match: 6. The CDR3 covers 16 residues.

The CDR3 loop reads CASSLQNSGLNEQFF. DNA for the CDR3: TGCGCCAGCAGCTTGCAGAATAGCGGGCTCAATGAGCAGTTCTTC. The chain carries TRBV5-1 and TRBJ2-1; TRBD2 aligns across 7 bases. V lost 1 base to trimming and J lost 6 bases; unmatched junction nucleotides: 7. The CDR3 contains 15 residues. Germline V CDR1 and CDR2: SGHRS, YFSETQ.

CDR3 bases: TGTGCCAGCAGTTCCATGACAGGGGGGGACACTGAAGCTTTCTTT. Protein: CASSSMTGGDTEAFF. This chain connects TRBV6-5 to TRBJ1-1, with TRBD1 matching 9 bases. This CDR3 comprises 15 residues. CDR1 and CDR2 (germline): MNHEY, SVGAGI. V was pared by 4 bases and J by 3 bases, with 6 bases of the junction left unmatched.

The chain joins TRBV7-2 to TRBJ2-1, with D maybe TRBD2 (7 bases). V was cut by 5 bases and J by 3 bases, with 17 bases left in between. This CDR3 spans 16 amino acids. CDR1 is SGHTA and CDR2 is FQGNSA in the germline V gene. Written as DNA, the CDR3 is TGTGCCAGCAGCCCGACCCGGGGGGCCTACTACAATGAGCAGTTCTTC. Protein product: CASSPTRGAYYNEQFF.

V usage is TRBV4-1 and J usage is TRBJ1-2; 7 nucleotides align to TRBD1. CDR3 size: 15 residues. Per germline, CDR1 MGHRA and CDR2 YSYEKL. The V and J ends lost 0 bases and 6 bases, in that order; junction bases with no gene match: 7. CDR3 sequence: CASSQEAGGQDGYTF. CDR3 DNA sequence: TGCGCCAGCAGCCAAGAAGCAGGGGGGCAGGATGGCTACACCTTC.

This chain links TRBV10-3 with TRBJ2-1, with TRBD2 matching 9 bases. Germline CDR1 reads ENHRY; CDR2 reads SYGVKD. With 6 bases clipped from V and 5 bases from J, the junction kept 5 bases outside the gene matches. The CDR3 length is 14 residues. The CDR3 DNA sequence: TGTGCCATCAGCCTCGGGACTAGCAACAATGAGCAGTTCTTC. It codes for CAISLGTSNNEQFF.

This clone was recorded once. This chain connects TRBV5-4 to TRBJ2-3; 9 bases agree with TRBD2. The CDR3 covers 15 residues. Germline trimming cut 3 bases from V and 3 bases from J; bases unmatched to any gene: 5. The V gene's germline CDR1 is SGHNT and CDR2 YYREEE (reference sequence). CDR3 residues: CASSSGLAYTDTQYF. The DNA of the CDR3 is TGTGCCAGCAGCTCCGGACTAGCGTATACAGATACGCAGTATTTT.

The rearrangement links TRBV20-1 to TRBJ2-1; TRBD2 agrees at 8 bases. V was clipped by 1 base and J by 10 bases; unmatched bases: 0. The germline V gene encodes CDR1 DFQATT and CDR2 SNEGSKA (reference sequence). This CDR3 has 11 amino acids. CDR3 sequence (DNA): TGCAGTGCTAGAGCGGGGGGGGAGCAGTTCTTC. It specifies CSARAGGEQFF.

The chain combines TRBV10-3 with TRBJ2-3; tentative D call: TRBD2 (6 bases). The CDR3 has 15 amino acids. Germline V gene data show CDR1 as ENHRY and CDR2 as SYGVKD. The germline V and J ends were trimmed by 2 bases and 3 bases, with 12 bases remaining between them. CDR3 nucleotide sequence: TGTGCCATCAGTGAGCTGGGACTCGGAACAGATACGCAGTATTTT. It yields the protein CAISELGLGTDTQYF.

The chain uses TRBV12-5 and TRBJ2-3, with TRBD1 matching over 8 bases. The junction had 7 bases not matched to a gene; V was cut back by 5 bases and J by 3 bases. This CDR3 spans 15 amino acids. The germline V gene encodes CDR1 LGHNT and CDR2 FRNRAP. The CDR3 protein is CASGPGQGETDTQYF. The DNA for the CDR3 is TGTGCTAGTGGTCCCGGACAGGGTGAAACAGATACGCAGTATTTT.

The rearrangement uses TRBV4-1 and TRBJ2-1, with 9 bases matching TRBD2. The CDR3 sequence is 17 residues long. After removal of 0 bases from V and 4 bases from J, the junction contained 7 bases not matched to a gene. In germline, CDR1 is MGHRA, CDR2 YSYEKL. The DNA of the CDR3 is TGCGCCAGCAGCCAAGAAGAAGGCGGGAGGGTTTACAATGAGCAGTTCTTC. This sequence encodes CASSQEEGGRVYNEQFF.

The CDR3 here is CASSLSSGSYGYTF. CDR3 sequence (DNA): TGTGCCAGCAGTTTATCCTCAGGGTCCTATGGCTACACCTTC. This chain uses TRBV28 with TRBJ1-2; D may be TRBD1 (5 bases). CDR1 and CDR2 from the germline V gene are MDHEN and SYDVKM. CDR3 length equals 14 residues. V lost 1 base, J lost 4 bases, and 10 bases lay in between.

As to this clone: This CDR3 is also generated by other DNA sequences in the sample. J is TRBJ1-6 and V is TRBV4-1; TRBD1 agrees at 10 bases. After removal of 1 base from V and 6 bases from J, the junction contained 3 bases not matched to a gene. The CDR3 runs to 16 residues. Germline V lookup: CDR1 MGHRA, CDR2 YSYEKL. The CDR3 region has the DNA TGCGCCAGCAGCCAAGTGCGGGACAGGGGTAATTCACCCCTCCACTTT. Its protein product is CASSQVRDRGNSPLHF.

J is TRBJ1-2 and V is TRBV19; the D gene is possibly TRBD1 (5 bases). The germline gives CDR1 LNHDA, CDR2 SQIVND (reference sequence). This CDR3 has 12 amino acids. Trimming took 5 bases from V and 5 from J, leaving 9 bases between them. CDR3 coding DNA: TGTGCCAGTAGTTCGGGGGGGTATGGCTACACCTTC. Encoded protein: CASSSGGYGYTF. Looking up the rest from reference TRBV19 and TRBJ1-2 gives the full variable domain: DGGITQSPKYLFRKEGQNVTLSCEQNLNHDAMYWYRQDPGQGLRLIYYSQIVNDFQKGDIAEGYSVSREKKESFPLTVTSAQKNPTAFYLCASSSGGYGYTFGSGTRLTVV.

The CDR3 loop reads CSVDVLPYGYTF. The DNA of the CDR3 is TGCAGCGTTGATGTCCTACCATATGGCTACACCTTC. The rearrangement joins TRBV29-1 to TRBJ1-2, with no clear D. Trimming pared 3 bases from V and 5 bases from J, leaving 10 bases between. Germline-derived CDR1 and CDR2 are SQVTM and ANQGSEA. The CDR3 is 12 amino acids.

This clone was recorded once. The CDR3 protein is CASSSSRSRGLNGNTIYF. The CDR3 DNA sequence: TGTGCCAGCAGCTCGTCAAGAAGCAGGGGGCTGAATGGAAACACCATATATTTT. The V gene is TRBV7-9, the J gene TRBJ1-3; 8 bases fit TRBD1. V lost 4 bases to trimming and J lost 3 bases; unmatched junction nucleotides: 14. This CDR3 region has 18 residues. Germline-derived CDR1 and CDR2 are SEHNR and FQNEAQ (reference sequence). Drawing the rest from reference TRBV7-9 and TRBJ1-3, the complete variable domain is DTGVSQNPRHKITKRGQNVTFRCDPISEHNRLYWYRQTLGQGPEFLTYFQNEAQLEKSRLLSDRFSAERPKGSFSTLEIQRTEQGDSAMYLCASSSSRSRGLNGNTIYFGEGSWLTVV.

CDR3 protein: CASSHPGQGGIQYF. As DNA, the CDR3 is TGCGCCAGCAGCCACCCAGGACAGGGTGGCATTCAGTACTTC. This rearrangement joins TRBV4-1 to TRBJ2-4; 8 nucleotides line up with TRBD1. V was clipped by 3 bases and J by 9 bases; unmatched bases: 7. The CDR3 has 14 amino acids. Germline CDR1 and CDR2: MGHRA and YSYEKL.

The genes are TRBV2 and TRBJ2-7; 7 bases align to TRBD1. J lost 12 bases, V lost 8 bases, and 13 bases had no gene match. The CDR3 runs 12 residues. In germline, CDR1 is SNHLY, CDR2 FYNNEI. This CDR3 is CASDRDSPSSYF. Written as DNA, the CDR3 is TGTGCCAGCGACCGGGACAGTCCAAGTTCGTACTTC.

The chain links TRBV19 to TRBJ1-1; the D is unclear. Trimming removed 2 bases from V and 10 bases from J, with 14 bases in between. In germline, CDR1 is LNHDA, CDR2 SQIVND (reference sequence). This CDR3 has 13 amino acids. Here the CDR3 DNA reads TGTGCCAGTAGTATAAGTCTGGCGGAGGGAGCTTTCTTT. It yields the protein CASSISLAEGAFF. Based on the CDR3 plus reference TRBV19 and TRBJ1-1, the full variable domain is DGGITQSPKYLFRKEGQNVTLSCEQNLNHDAMYWYRQDPGQGLRLIYYSQIVNDFQKGDIAEGYSVSREKKESFPLTVTSAQKNPTAFYLCASSISLAEGAFFGQGTRLTVV.

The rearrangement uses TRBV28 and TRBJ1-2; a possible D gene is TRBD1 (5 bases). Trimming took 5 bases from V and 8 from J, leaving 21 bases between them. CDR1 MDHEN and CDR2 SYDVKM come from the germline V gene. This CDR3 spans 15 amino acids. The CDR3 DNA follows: TGTGCCAGCAGTCCCTCAGGATTCAGGGTGTGGGGCTACACCTTC. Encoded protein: CASSPSGFRVWGYTF.

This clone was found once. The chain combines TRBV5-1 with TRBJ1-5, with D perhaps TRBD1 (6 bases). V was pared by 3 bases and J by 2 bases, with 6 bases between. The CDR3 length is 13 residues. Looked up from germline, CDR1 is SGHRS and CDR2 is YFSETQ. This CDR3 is CASSSGGNQPQHF. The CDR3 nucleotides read TGCGCCAGCAGCTCAGGGGGCAATCAGCCCCAGCATTTT.

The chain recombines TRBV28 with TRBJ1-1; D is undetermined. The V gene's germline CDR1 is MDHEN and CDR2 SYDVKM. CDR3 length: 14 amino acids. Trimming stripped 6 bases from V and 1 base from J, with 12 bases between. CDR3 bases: TGTGCCAGCAGCCTTTTGTTGTCGAACACTGAAGCTTTCTTT. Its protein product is CASSLLLSNTEAFF.

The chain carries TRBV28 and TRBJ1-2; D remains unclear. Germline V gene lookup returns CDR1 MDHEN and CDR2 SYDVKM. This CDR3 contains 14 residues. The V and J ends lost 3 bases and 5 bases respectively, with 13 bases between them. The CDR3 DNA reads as TGTGCCAGCAGTTTCCAGGCCACTGGTTATGGCTACACCTTC. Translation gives CASSFQATGYGYTF.

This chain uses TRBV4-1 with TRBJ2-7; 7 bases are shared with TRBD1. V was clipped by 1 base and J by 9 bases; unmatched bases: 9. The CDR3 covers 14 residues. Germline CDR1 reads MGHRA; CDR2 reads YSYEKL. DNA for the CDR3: TGCGCCAGCAGCCAAGGTGGGACAGTCTCCTGGCAGTACTTC. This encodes CASSQGGTVSWQYF.

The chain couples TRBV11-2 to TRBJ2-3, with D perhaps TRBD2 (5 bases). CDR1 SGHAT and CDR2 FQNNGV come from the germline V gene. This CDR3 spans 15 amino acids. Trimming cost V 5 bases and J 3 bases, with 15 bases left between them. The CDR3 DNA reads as TGTGCCAGCAGCCCGGGGTTGTCCGAGACAGATACGCAGTATTTT. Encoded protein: CASSPGLSETDTQYF. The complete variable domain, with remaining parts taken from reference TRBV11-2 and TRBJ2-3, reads EAGVAQSPRYKIIEKRQSVAFWCNPISGHATLYWYQQILGQGPKLLIQFQNNGVVDDSQLPKDRFSAERLKGVDSTLKIQPAKLEDSAVYLCASSPGLSETDTQYFGPGTRLTVL.

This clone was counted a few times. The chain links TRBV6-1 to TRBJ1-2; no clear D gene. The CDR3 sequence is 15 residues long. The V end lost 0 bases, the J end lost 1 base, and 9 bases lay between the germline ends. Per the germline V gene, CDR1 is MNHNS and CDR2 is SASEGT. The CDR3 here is CASSEAGDLNYGYTF. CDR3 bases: TGTGCCAGCAGTGAAGCTGGAGACCTTAACTATGGCTACACCTTC.

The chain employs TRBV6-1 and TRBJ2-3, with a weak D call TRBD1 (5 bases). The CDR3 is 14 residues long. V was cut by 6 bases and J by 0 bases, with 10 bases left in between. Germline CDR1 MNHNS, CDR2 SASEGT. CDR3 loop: CASRQGVSTDTQYF. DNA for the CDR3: TGTGCCAGCAGGCAGGGCGTAAGCACAGATACGCAGTATTTT.

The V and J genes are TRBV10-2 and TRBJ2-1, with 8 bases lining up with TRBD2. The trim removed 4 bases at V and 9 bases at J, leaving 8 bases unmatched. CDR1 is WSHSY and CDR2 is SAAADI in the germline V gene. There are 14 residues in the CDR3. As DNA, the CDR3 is TGCGCCAGCAGTGCGGGAGGGCCTTGGAGTGAGCAGTTCTTC. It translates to CASSAGGPWSEQFF.